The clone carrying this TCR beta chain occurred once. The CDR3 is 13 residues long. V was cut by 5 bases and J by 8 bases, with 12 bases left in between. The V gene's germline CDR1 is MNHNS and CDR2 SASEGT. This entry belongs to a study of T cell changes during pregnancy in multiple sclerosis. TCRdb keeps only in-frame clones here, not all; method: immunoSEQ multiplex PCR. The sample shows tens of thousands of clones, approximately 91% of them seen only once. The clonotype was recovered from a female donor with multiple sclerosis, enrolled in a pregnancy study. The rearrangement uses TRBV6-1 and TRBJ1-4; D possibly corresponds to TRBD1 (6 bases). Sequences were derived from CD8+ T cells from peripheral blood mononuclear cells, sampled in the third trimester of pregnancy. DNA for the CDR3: TGTGCCAGCAGTCCAGGGGCGGAGGAAAAACTGTTTTTT. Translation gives CASSPGAEEKLFF.